These 20 T cell receptor beta chains were sequenced from one sample in a study of OX40 agonist ivuxolimab in advanced cancers. TCRdb keeps only in-frame clones here, not all; method: immunoSEQ multiplex PCR. The sample contains tens of thousands of clones, 88% of which appear only once. The material was CD4+ or CD8+ T cells sorted from blood, obtained in a trial of the OX40 agonist ivuxolimab. The receptors derive from an adult with an advanced solid tumor such as melanoma, head and neck, liver or kidney cancer.

The CDR3 DNA reads TGTGCCAGCAGCGCGGAAGAGACCCAGTACTTC. Translated: CASSAEETQYF. V is TRBV9 and J is TRBJ2-5; D ambiguous. The CDR3 has 11 amino acids. The germline CDR1 and CDR2 sequences are SGDLS and YYNGEE. The ends were cut back, 3 bases at V and 3 bases at J, with 3 bases in the middle. Together with reference TRBV9 and TRBJ2-5, the CDR3 gives the full variable domain: DSGVTQTPKHLITATGQRVTLRCSPRSGDLSVYWYQQSLDQGLQFLIQYYNGEERAKGNILERFSAQQFPDLHSELNLSSLELGDSALYFCASSAEETQYFGPGTRLLVL.

This chain joins TRBV11-2 and TRBJ1-3, with D uncertain. Per the germline V gene, CDR1 is SGHAT and CDR2 is FQNNGV. The CDR3 spans 15 residues. The germline V and J ends were trimmed by 7 bases and 0 bases, with 13 bases remaining between them. The CDR3 DNA sequence: TGTGCCAGCACACCGCAGCCAAACTCTGGAAACACCATATATTTT. Protein product: CASTPQPNSGNTIYF.

The genes are TRBV19 and TRBJ2-1, with D possibly matching TRBD1 (6 bases). Trimming stripped 3 bases from V and 0 bases from J, with 15 bases between. This CDR3 spans 17 amino acids. Germline CDR1 is LNHDA and CDR2 is SQIVND (reference sequence). The CDR3 nucleotides are TGTGCCAGTAGTATGACCCACAGGGTCAGCTCCTACAATGAGCAGTTCTTC. Translating gives CASSMTHRVSSYNEQFF. Drawing the rest from reference TRBV19 and TRBJ2-1, the complete variable domain is DGGITQSPKYLFRKEGQNVTLSCEQNLNHDAMYWYRQDPGQGLRLIYYSQIVNDFQKGDIAEGYSVSREKKESFPLTVTSAQKNPTAFYLCASSMTHRVSSYNEQFFGPGTRLTVL.

This chain uses TRBV21-1 with TRBJ1-1. TRBV21-1 is a pseudogene segment. The CDR3 loop spans 12 amino acids. The CDR3 spells CASSKVRTLLFF. In nucleotides, the CDR3 is TGTGCCAGCAGCAAAGTTCGGACGCTCCTTTTTTTT.

The chain couples TRBV9 to TRBJ1-6; 8 nucleotides agree with TRBD1. The CDR3 is 16 amino acids. With 3 bases clipped from V and 8 bases from J, the junction kept 10 bases outside the gene matches. CDR1 is SGDLS, CDR2 YYNGEE, per germline. This CDR3 is CASSGGSGGADSPLHF. The CDR3 DNA follows: TGTGCCAGCAGCGGCGGTTCAGGGGGCGCGGATTCACCCCTCCACTTT.

This chain's CDR3 is CASSRGGKWIGELFF. CDR3 coding DNA: TGTGCCAGCAGCCGGGGGGGCAAGTGGATCGGGGAGCTGTTTTTT. This chain connects TRBV7-8 to TRBJ2-2, with 8 bases that match TRBD2. V was clipped by 5 bases and J by 7 bases; unmatched bases: 9. Germline CDR1 SGHVS, CDR2 FQNEAQ. CDR3 length equals 15 residues.

CDR3 loop: CASSFLGQGNEKLFF. In DNA, the CDR3 is TGTGCCAGCAGTTTCTTAGGACAGGGGAATGAAAAACTGTTTTTT. This chain joins TRBV28 and TRBJ1-4; 9 bases agree with TRBD1. Germline V gene sequence: CDR1 MDHEN, CDR2 SYDVKM. The CDR3 has 15 residues. Trimming at V came to 3 bases and at J to 5 bases, leaving 4 bases not matched to a gene.

The genes are TRBV19 and TRBJ2-7; D gene unclear. The V and J ends lost 4 bases and 1 base respectively, with 5 bases between them. The germline V gene has CDR1 LNHDA and CDR2 SQIVND (reference sequence). This CDR3 region has 12 residues. CDR3 DNA: TGTGCCAGTAGTAGGGGATCCTACGAGCAGTACTTC. The encoded protein is CASSRGSYEQYF.

The chain has TRBV6-5 and TRBJ1-4; no clear D gene. Germline-derived CDR1 and CDR2 are MNHEY and SVGAGI. The CDR3 sequence is 14 residues long. Trimming removed 7 bases at V and 7 bases at J, with 16 bases between. The chain's CDR3 is CASTPAGYGEKLFF. The CDR3 coding sequence is TGTGCCAGCACCCCGGCTGGGTACGGTGAAAAACTGTTTTTT.

This rearrangement joins TRBV28 to TRBJ2-7; 11 bases line up with TRBD2. The CDR3 runs to 15 residues. The germline CDR1 and CDR2 sequences are MDHEN and SYDVKM. Trimming took 6 bases from V and 1 from J; bases not matched to a gene: 5. In DNA, the CDR3 is TGTGCCAGCAGCCATAGCGGGAGGGCGTCCTACGAGCAGTACTTC. Translated: CASSHSGRASYEQYF.

The genes are TRBV7-3 and TRBJ1-1; D is unclear. This CDR3 is built from 13 residues. Trimming cost V 1 base and J 2 bases, with 5 bases left between them. Germline CDR1 SGHTA, CDR2 FQGTGA. CDR3 in DNA: TGTGCCAGCAGCTTAAGTTCCAACACTGAAGCTTTCTTT. Its protein product is CASSLSSNTEAFF.

This clone was detected only once. CDR3 sequence reads: CASSEFLLGGTGELFF. DNA of the CDR3: TGTGCCAGCAGTGAATTCCTCCTGGGGGGGACCGGGGAGCTGTTTTTT. This chain connects TRBV6-1 to TRBJ2-2; 7 nucleotides line up with TRBD2. Germline values: CDR1 MNHNS, CDR2 SASEGT. V lost 2 bases and J lost 5; bases outside the gene matches: 8. CDR3 length: 16 amino acids.

The chain joins TRBV28 to TRBJ2-1; D call uncertain. Germline V gene lookup returns CDR1 MDHEN and CDR2 SYDVKM. The CDR3 is 13 amino acids. The germline V and J ends were trimmed by 2 bases and 14 bases, with 16 bases remaining between them. CDR3: CASSLRSVREEFF. CDR3 bases: TGTGCCAGCAGTTTAAGGTCAGTCCGAGAGGAGTTCTTC.

The chain carries TRBV13 and TRBJ1-6; TRBD1 agrees at 8 bases. The germline V gene has CDR1 PRHDT and CDR2 FYEKMQ (reference sequence). V gave up 6 bases and J gave up 7 bases; unmatched junction bases: 5. The length of the CDR3 is 14 residues. The CDR3 DNA is TGTGCCAGCAGGCAACAGGGGGACAATTCACCCCTCCACTTT. The encoded protein is CASRQQGDNSPLHF.

This sequence joins TRBV28 and TRBJ1-1; unclear D gene. The ends were cut back, 2 bases at V and 1 base at J, with 8 bases in the middle. The V gene's germline CDR1 is MDHEN and CDR2 SYDVKM. CDR3 length equals 14 residues. The CDR3 region is CASSLPGRNTEAFF. The CDR3 DNA is TGTGCCAGCAGTTTACCGGGGAGGAACACTGAAGCTTTCTTT.

This chain uses TRBV28 with TRBJ2-5; TRBD2 is a possible D gene (5 bases). This CDR3 is 13 amino acids long. The V end was cut by 6 bases, the J end by 10 bases, with 18 bases between. Germline lookup yields CDR1 MDHEN and CDR2 SYDVKM. The CDR3 here is CASRPEMKEGQYF. The CDR3 bases are TGTGCCAGCAGGCCAGAGATGAAAGAGGGCCAGTACTTC.

This chain uses TRBV5-1 with TRBJ1-5; D is unresolved. The germline V and J ends were trimmed by 4 bases and 6 bases, with 14 bases remaining between them. Germline CDR1 and CDR2: SGHRS and YFSETQ. There are 14 residues in the CDR3. The CDR3 loop is CASSPGEASQPQHF. In DNA, the CDR3 is TGCGCCAGCAGCCCGGGTGAGGCCAGTCAGCCCCAGCATTTT.

The V gene is TRBV2, the J gene TRBJ2-7; 9 bases line up with TRBD2. The junction had 5 bases not matched to a gene; V was cut back by 3 bases and J by 2 bases. The length of the CDR3 is 15 residues. Germline V gene lookup returns CDR1 SNHLY and CDR2 FYNNEI. This CDR3 is CASSELASGTYEQYF. The CDR3 nucleotides read TGTGCCAGCAGTGAGTTGGCTAGCGGGACCTACGAGCAGTACTTC.

This clone was seen a single time. V gene TRBV2 combines with J gene TRBJ2-5, with TRBD1 matching 8 bases. The J call may be incorrect, as the DNA end agrees better with TRBJ2-7. The CDR3 totals 13 residues. Per germline, CDR1 SNHLY and CDR2 FYNNEI. The CDR3 loop reads CATSAGGPYEQYF. The CDR3 region has the DNA TGTGCCACCTCTGCAGGGGGCCCCTACGAGCAGTACTTC.

The J gene is TRBJ2-7, the V gene TRBV2, with a tentative D call TRBD2 (5 bases). Per germline, CDR1 SNHLY and CDR2 FYNNEI. Trimming removed 7 bases at V and 0 bases at J, with 13 bases between. The CDR3 length is 14 residues. The CDR3 loop is CASTSSGISYEQYF. In nucleotides, the CDR3 is TGTGCCAGCACCTCCAGCGGAATCTCCTACGAGCAGTACTTC.